A single sample gave rise to the 27 T cell receptor beta chains below, sequenced in a study of blood T cell repertoires in COVID-19. TCRdb keeps only in-frame clones here, not all; method: immunoSEQ multiplex PCR. Here the sample spans 200,000 or so clones, 75% to 90% being singletons. The sequencing sample was made of PBMCs or T cells enriched from blood (not recorded which). The receptors stem from a woman aged 18-30 years in a cohort exposed to, infected with or recovered from COVID-19 (not recorded which).

This chain uses TRBV3-1 (or the pseudogene TRBV3-2) with TRBJ2-7; D might be TRBD1 (6 bases). This CDR3 spans 12 amino acids. V lost 2 bases and J lost 8, with 10 bases in between. The germline gives CDR1 LGHDT, CDR2 YNNKEL (reference sequence). In DNA form, the CDR3 reads TGTGCCAGCAGCCAACCAGGGGTCAAGCAGTACTTC. As protein: CASSQPGVKQYF.

This clone was picked up a small number of times. The rearrangement links TRBV4-2 to TRBJ2-2; perhaps TRBD2 as D (5 bases). Germline assignment: CDR1 LGHNA and CDR2 YNFKEQ. V was pared by 2 bases and J by 5 bases, with 12 bases between. The CDR3 has 15 residues. The CDR3 loop reads CASSQLERGTGELFF. DNA for the CDR3: TGTGCCAGCAGCCAATTGGAACGGGGTACCGGGGAGCTGTTTTTT.

The V call is TRBV4-1, the J call TRBJ2-3; 8 bases match TRBD2. This CDR3 contains 14 residues. Trimming took 4 bases from V and 6 from J; bases not matched to a gene: 6. CDR1 and CDR2 (germline): MGHRA, YSYEKL. The CDR3 protein is CASSPGTSRDTQYF. The CDR3 nucleotides are TGCGCCAGCAGCCCCGGGACTAGTCGCGATACGCAGTATTTT.

This chain uses TRBV6-5 with TRBJ2-7; TRBD1 might be the D (6 bases). The germline V and J ends were trimmed by 10 bases and 7 bases, with 26 bases remaining between them. The CDR3 contains 15 residues. Per the germline V gene, CDR1 is MNHEY and CDR2 is SVGAGI. Here the CDR3 reads CAISGKRDTSLEQYF. CDR3 in DNA: TGTGCCATCTCGGGGAAGAGGGACACCTCCCTGGAGCAGTACTTC.

V is TRBV3-1 (or the pseudogene TRBV3-2) and J is TRBJ1-2; D may be TRBD1 (5 bases). This CDR3 has 14 amino acids. Germline CDR1 reads LGHDT; CDR2 reads YNNKEL (reference sequence). V lost 4 bases and J 4 bases, leaving 13 bases between the germline ends. Here the CDR3 DNA reads TGTGCCAGCAGCCCCTCGGGGGAGTCCTATGGCTACACCTTC. The encoded protein is CASSPSGESYGYTF.

The gene calls are TRBV2 and TRBJ2-5; TRBD2 might be the D (6 bases). The CDR3 spans 17 residues. V was shortened by 4 bases and J by 0 bases, with 18 bases between the two germline ends. Germline V lookup: CDR1 SNHLY, CDR2 FYNNEI. CDR3 in DNA: TGTGCCAGCAGTGTAATAATGGCAGGGAGGTACCAAGAGACCCAGTACTTC. This gives the protein CASSVIMAGRYQETQYF.

The genes are TRBV12-3 or TRBV12-4 and TRBJ1-5; TRBD1 agrees at 8 bases. V was pared by 3 bases and J by 6 bases, with 1 base of the junction left unmatched. The CDR3 totals 13 residues. Here the CDR3 DNA reads TGTGCCAGCAGTTTCGACAGGGGTCAGCCCCAGCATTTT. This translates into CASSFDRGQPQHF.

V gene TRBV7-2 combines with J gene TRBJ1-5; a possible D gene is TRBD1 (5 bases). Germline CDR1 and CDR2: SGHTA and FQGNSA. V was clipped by 1 base and J by 2 bases, with 18 bases between them. CDR3 length: 18 residues. In DNA form, the CDR3 reads TGTGCCAGCAGCTTAGTCAGTCAGGGTGTGCGTGGCAATCAGCCCCAGCATTTT. Protein sequence: CASSLVSQGVRGNQPQHF. The full variable domain, completed using reference TRBV7-2 and TRBJ1-5, is GAGVSQSPSNKVTEKGKDVELRCDPISGHTALYWYRQSLGQGLEFLIYFQGNSAPDKSGLPSDRFSAERTGGSVSTLTIQRTQQEDSAVYLCASSLVSQGVRGNQPQHFGDGTRLSIL.

The rearrangement joins TRBV28 to TRBJ1-4, with TRBD1 matching over 8 bases. CDR1 MDHEN and CDR2 SYDVKM come from the germline V gene. The length of the CDR3 is 13 residues. J gave up 8 bases and V 8 bases, and 7 bases lay outside the gene matches. CDR3 in amino acids: CASSVTGEEKLFF. The CDR3 DNA reads as TGTGCCAGCTCTGTGACAGGGGAGGAAAAACTGTTTTTT.

The chain joins TRBV6-1 to TRBJ1-1; weak D call: TRBD1 (5 bases). The CDR3 contains 15 residues. Germline V CDR1 and CDR2: MNHNS, SASEGT. Trimming left V 0 bases short and J 5 bases short, with 13 bases between. CDR3 sequence reads: CASSEAGQGGTEAFF. Written as DNA, the CDR3 is TGTGCCAGCAGTGAAGCAGGTCAGGGAGGAACTGAAGCTTTCTTT.

The V call is TRBV5-1, the J call TRBJ1-2; 10 positions match TRBD1. The CDR3 has 15 residues. V dropped 5 bases and J dropped 8; count of bases not matched to a gene: 12. Germline loops: CDR1 SGHRS, CDR2 YFSETQ. Here the CDR3 reads CASSPGQGPLGGYTF. CDR3 nucleotides: TGCGCCAGCAGTCCGGGACAGGGGCCCTTAGGAGGCTACACCTTC.

The chain carries TRBV7-2 and TRBJ2-5, with 9 positions matching TRBD2. The ends lost 0 bases at V and 5 bases at J; junction bases unmatched: 13. CDR3 size: 18 residues. CDR1 SGHTA and CDR2 FQGNSA come from the germline V gene. In nucleotides, the CDR3 is TGTGCCAGCAGCTTAGCGTCCGGGACTAGCTCGCGGATCGAGACCCAGTACTTC. Translating gives CASSLASGTSSRIETQYF.

This clone was seen only a few times. The chain combines TRBV4-1 with TRBJ1-2, with D unclear. This CDR3 comprises 16 residues. Trimming took 2 bases from V and 7 from J, leaving 20 bases between them. Germline CDR1 is MGHRA and CDR2 is YSYEKL. The CDR3 DNA is TGCGCCAGCAGCCAACAATTGACCCGCGGGCCGACTGGCTACACCTTC. It is translated as CASSQQLTRGPTGYTF.

The chain recombines TRBV6-1 with TRBJ1-4; 10 bases map to TRBD1. This CDR3 is built from 16 residues. CDR1 MNHNS and CDR2 SASEGT come from the germline V gene. The junction had 8 bases not matched to a gene; V was cut back by 3 bases and J by 7 bases. The CDR3 sequence is CASSDATGQGGEKLFF. The CDR3 DNA follows: TGTGCCAGCAGTGACGCCACCGGACAGGGGGGTGAAAAACTGTTTTTT.

J is TRBJ2-2 and V is TRBV11-1; D gene unclear. The CDR3 is 15 amino acids. Germline CDR1 SGHAT, CDR2 FQDESV (reference sequence). V dropped 1 base and J dropped 0 bases, with 6 bases sitting between them. The CDR3 DNA reads as TGTGCCAGCAGCTTAGAGAGCCCGAACACCGGGGAGCTGTTTTTT. It specifies CASSLESPNTGELFF.

In this sample, this clone turned up once. The gene calls are TRBV28 and TRBJ1-4; D perhaps matches TRBD1 (5 bases). The germline V gene has CDR1 MDHEN and CDR2 SYDVKM. V was clipped by 6 bases and J by 4 bases, with 15 bases between them. The CDR3 has 15 amino acids. The CDR3 loop reads CASSSSGLGNEKLFF. The CDR3 region has the DNA TGTGCCAGCAGCTCCTCGGGACTGGGTAATGAAAAACTGTTTTTT.

This clone was seen repeatedly, ten times or more. The chain joins TRBV29-1 to TRBJ2-4, with 7 bases lining up with TRBD2. The germline gives CDR1 SQVTM, CDR2 ANQGSEA. The CDR3 runs to 20 residues. V lost 4 bases, J lost 0 bases, and 21 bases stayed unmatched. In DNA, the CDR3 is TGCAGCGTTGTCCCCCCATTGGGGACTACAGGACCTCTAGCCAAAAACATTCAGTACTTC. Amino acids: CSVVPPLGTTGPLAKNIQYF.

The rearrangement uses TRBV6-5 and TRBJ1-2; tentative D call: TRBD1 (5 bases). V was cut by 10 bases and J by 6 bases, with 15 bases left in between. The CDR3 is 12 residues long. CDR1 and CDR2 from the germline V gene are MNHEY and SVGAGI. CDR3 nucleotides: TGTGCCACCAGCCGGGGGTTCAATGGCTACACCTTC. Its translation is CATSRGFNGYTF.

The J gene is TRBJ1-2, the V gene TRBV28; D perhaps matches TRBD1 (6 bases). This CDR3 has 16 amino acids. Germline assignment: CDR1 MDHEN and CDR2 SYDVKM. V was pared by 5 bases and J by 3 bases, with 19 bases between. This CDR3 reads CASSPLTLGAYYGYTF. The CDR3 DNA reads TGTGCCAGCAGTCCTCTCACCCTGGGGGCGTACTATGGCTACACCTTC.

The chain joins TRBV5-6 to TRBJ1-1; D might be TRBD1 (6 bases). V lost 1 base, J lost 3 bases, and 10 bases lay in between. The germline V gene has CDR1 SGHDT and CDR2 YYEEEE. CDR3 length: 14 amino acids. The CDR3 DNA reads as TGTGCCAGCAGCTTGAGCCACAGGGACACTGAAGCTTTCTTT. This gives the protein CASSLSHRDTEAFF.

The rearrangement joins TRBV30 to TRBJ2-1; 9 bases are shared with TRBD2. CDR1 and CDR2 (germline): GTSNPN, SVGIG (reference sequence). This CDR3 has 14 amino acids. After removal of 4 bases from V and 9 bases from J, the junction contained 10 bases not matched to a gene. The CDR3 here is CAWTKVAGDAEQFF. Written as DNA, the CDR3 is TGTGCCTGGACCAAAGTAGCGGGGGACGCTGAGCAGTTCTTC.

The V call is TRBV18, the J call TRBJ1-1; D is uncertain. CDR3 size: 14 residues. Trimming left V 6 bases short and J 0 bases short, with 11 bases between. CDR1 KGHSH and CDR2 LQKENI come from the germline V gene. The CDR3 here is CASSRGGMNTEAFF. CDR3 in DNA: TGTGCCAGCTCCCGGGGAGGCATGAACACTGAAGCTTTCTTT.

V gene TRBV9 combines with J gene TRBJ1-2; 7 bases fit TRBD1. After removal of 4 bases from V and 3 bases from J, the junction contained 3 bases not matched to a gene. Per the germline V gene, CDR1 is SGDLS and CDR2 is YYNGEE. The CDR3 extends over 13 amino acids. CDR3 DNA sequence: TGTGCCAGCAGCTTGGGGACAGACTATGGCTACACCTTC. It yields the protein CASSLGTDYGYTF.

The chain joins TRBV3-1 (or the pseudogene TRBV3-2) to TRBJ2-7, with a tentative D call TRBD1 (6 bases). Germline CDR1 reads LGHDT; CDR2 reads YNNKEL (reference sequence). The CDR3 extends over 14 amino acids. V lost 5 bases, J lost 4 bases, and 15 bases lay in between. The CDR3 here is CASSAPGTIYEQYF. The CDR3, as DNA: TGTGCCAGCAGCGCTCCCGGGACAATTTACGAGCAGTACTTC.

The chain links TRBV6-5 to TRBJ1-5; D remains ambiguous. Trimming pared 5 bases from V and 0 bases from J, leaving 8 bases between. The CDR3 is 14 amino acids. The germline V gene has CDR1 MNHEY and CDR2 SVGAGI. CDR3 nucleotide sequence: TGTGCCAGCAGTCAGGTATATAGCAATCAGCCCCAGCATTTT. Encoded protein: CASSQVYSNQPQHF.

This clone was counted between two and nine times. This chain joins TRBV11-2 and TRBJ1-1; 8 positions agree with TRBD1. The CDR3 has 15 residues. Germline V gene sequence: CDR1 SGHAT, CDR2 FQNNGV. V shed 4 bases and J 4 bases; nucleotides not matched to a gene: 8. The CDR3 sequence: CASSYLYRGSTEAFF. The CDR3 nucleotides are TGTGCCAGCAGCTACCTATACAGGGGGAGCACTGAAGCTTTCTTT.

The rearrangement links TRBV11-2 to TRBJ1-2, with 9 bases identical to TRBD1. CDR1 SGHAT and CDR2 FQNNGV come from the germline V gene. The J segment lost 0 bases and the V segment lost 1 base, leaving 6 bases of the junction unmatched. This CDR3 spans 17 amino acids. CDR3 sequence: CASSLVRDRAANYGYTF. CDR3 in DNA: TGTGCCAGCAGCTTAGTAAGGGACAGGGCTGCTAACTATGGCTACACCTTC.